This T cell receptor beta chain was retrieved from a study of cytomegalovirus exposure and HLA in healthy donors. Per the germline V gene, CDR1 is MDHEN and CDR2 is SYDVKM. CDR3 length equals 15 residues. J gave up 5 bases and V 5 bases, and 9 bases lay outside the gene matches. Study results and caveats: Later findings reportedly placed an Asian-associated ancestry cluster below the approximately 670-donor mean for N-insertions. Highly shared sequence variants in one cluster were likely a sequencing artifact.

Both 60 Vbeta primers and 13 Jbeta primers went into the PCR. Measured with immunoSEQ multiplex PCR; TCRdb has only the in-frame clones, and not every one. The sample lists 150,000 or so clones; about four fifths were seen once. A remark on this clone: Its target is unknown.

The sequencing sample was made of PBMCs. The rearrangement joins TRBV28 to TRBJ1-1, with TRBD1 matching over 9 bases. The clonotype originates from a man between 25 and 39 years old in good health and CMV-seropositive. CDR3 DNA sequence: TGTGCCAGCAGTGTAAACACAGGGGGCGAAACTGAAGCTTTCTTT. Translation: CASSVNTGGETEAFF.